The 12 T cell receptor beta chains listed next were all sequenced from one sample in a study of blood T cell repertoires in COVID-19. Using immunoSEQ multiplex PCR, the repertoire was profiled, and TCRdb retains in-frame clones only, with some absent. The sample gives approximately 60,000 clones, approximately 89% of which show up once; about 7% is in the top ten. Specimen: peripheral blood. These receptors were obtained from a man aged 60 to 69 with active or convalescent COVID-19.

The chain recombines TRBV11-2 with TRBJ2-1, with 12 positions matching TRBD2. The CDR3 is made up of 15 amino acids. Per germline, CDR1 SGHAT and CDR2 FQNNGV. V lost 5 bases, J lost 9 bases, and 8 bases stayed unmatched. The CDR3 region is CASSPTSGRNVEQFF. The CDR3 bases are TGTGCCAGCAGCCCAACTAGCGGGAGGAACGTTGAGCAGTTCTTC.

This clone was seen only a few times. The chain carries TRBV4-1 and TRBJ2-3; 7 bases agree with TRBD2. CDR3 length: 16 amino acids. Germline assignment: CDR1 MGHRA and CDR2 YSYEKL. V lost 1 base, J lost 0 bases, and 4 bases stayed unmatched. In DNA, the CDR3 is TGCGCCAGCAGCCAAGGGACTAGGTCTAGCACAGATACGCAGTATTTT. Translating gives CASSQGTRSSTDTQYF.

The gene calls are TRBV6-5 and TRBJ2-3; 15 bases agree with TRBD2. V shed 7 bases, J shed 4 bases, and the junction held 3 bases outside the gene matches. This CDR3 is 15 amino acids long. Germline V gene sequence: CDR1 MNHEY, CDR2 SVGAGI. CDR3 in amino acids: CASIRTSGGADTQYF. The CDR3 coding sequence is TGTGCCAGCATCCGGACTAGCGGGGGGGCAGATACGCAGTATTTT.

CDR3: CASSTGLTTGELFF. The CDR3 DNA sequence: TGTGCCAGCAGCACTGGACTCACCACCGGGGAGCTGTTTTTT. V is TRBV7-7 and J is TRBJ2-2; TRBD2 is a possible D gene (5 bases). The CDR3 runs 14 residues. Germline V lookup: CDR1 SSHAT, CDR2 FNYEAQ (reference sequence). V was cut by 5 bases and J by 4 bases, with 11 bases left in between.

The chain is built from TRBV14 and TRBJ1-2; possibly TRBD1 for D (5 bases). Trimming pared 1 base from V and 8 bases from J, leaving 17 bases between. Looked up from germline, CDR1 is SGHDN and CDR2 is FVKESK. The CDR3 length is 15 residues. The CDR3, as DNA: TGTGCCAGCAGCCAAGTTGTGGGCCCCGGGGGAGGCTACACCTTC. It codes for CASSQVVGPGGGYTF.

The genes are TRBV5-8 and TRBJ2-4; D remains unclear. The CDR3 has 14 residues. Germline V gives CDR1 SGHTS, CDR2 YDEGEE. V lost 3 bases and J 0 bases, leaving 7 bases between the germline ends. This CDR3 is CASSSRLAKNIQYF. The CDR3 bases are TGTGCCAGCAGCTCCCGTTTAGCCAAAAACATTCAGTACTTC. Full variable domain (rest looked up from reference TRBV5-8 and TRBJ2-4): EAGVTQSPTHLIKTRGQQATLRCSPISGHTSVYWYQQALGLGLQFLLWYDEGEERNRGNFPPRFSGRQFPNYSSELNVNALELEDSALYLCASSSRLAKNIQYFGAGTRLSVL.

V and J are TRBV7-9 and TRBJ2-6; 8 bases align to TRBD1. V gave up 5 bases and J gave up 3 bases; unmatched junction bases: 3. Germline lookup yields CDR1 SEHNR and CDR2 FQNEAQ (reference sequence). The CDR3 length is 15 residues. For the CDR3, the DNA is TGTGCCAGCAGCCAGGACAGGGTTGGGGCCAACGTCCTGACTTTC. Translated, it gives CASSQDRVGANVLTF.

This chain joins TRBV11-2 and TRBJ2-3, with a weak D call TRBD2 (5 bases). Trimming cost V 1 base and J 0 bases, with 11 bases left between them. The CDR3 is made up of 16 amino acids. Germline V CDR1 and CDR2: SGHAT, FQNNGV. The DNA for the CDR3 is TGTGCCAGCAGCTTAGCCCGGGGAACTAGCACAGATACGCAGTATTTT. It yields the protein CASSLARGTSTDTQYF.

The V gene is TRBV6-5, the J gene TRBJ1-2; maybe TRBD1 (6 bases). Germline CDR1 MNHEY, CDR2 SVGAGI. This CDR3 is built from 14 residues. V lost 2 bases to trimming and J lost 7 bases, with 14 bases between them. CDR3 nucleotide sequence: TGTGCCAGCAGTTACGGCTCAAGGGGGGGTGGCTACACCTTC. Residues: CASSYGSRGGGYTF.

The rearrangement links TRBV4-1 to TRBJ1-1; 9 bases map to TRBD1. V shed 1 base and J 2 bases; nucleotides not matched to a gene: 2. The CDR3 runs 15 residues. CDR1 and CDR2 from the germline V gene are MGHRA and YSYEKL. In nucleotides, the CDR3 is TGCGCCAGCAGCCAAGTGGACAGGGGTAACACTGAAGCTTTCTTT. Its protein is CASSQVDRGNTEAFF.

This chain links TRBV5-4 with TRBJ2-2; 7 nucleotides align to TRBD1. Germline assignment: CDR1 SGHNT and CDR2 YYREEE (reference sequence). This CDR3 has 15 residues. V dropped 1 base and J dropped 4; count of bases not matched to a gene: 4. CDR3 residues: CASSLKQGLTGELFF. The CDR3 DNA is TGTGCCAGCAGCTTGAAACAGGGGCTCACCGGGGAGCTGTTTTTT.

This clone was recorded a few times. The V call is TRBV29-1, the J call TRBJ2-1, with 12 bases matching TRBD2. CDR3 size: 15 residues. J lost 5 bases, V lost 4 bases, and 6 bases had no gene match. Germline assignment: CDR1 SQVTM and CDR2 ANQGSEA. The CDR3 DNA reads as TGCAGCGTTGTTCGGGCTAGCGGGAGGGACAATGAGCAGTTCTTC. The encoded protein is CSVVRASGRDNEQFF.